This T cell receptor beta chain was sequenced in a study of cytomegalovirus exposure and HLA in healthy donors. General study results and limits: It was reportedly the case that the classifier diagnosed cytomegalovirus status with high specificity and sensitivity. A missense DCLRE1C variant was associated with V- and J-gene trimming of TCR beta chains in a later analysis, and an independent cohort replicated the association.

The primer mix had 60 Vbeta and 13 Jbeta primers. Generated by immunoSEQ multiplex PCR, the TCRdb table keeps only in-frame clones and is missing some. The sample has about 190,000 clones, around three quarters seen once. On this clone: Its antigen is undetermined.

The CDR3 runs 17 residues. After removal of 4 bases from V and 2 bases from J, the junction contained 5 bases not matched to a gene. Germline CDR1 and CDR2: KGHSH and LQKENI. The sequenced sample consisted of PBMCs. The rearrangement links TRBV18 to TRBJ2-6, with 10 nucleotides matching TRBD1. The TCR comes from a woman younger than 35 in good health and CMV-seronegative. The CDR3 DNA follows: TGTGCCAGCTCACACGGGACAGGGGATCCTGGGGCCAACGTCCTGACTTTC. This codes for CASSHGTGDPGANVLTF.